This entry lists 5 T cell receptor beta chains sequenced from one sample in a study of STAT5B mutations in CD4+ large granular lymphocyte leukemia. Profiled with immunoSEQ multiplex PCR; TCRdb holds only in-frame clones, not every one. The sample includes roughly 41,000 clones, more than 60% of them seen just once. Sequences were obtained from CD4+ T cells from blood buffy coats. Receptor source: a human donor in good health.

The chain joins TRBV5-1 to TRBJ2-3; no clear D gene. The CDR3 length is 15 residues. Germline loops: CDR1 SGHRS, CDR2 YFSETQ. V shed 0 bases and J shed 2 bases, with 10 bases lying between them. The CDR3 coding sequence is TGCGCCAGCAGCTTGGTGGGCCAGAACACAGATACGCAGTATTTT. Translated, it gives CASSLVGQNTDTQYF.

The V and J genes are TRBV7-9 and TRBJ2-5; D may be TRBD1 (5 bases). In germline, CDR1 is SEHNR, CDR2 FQNEAQ (reference sequence). V was pared by 1 base and J by 4 bases, with 10 bases between. The CDR3 contains 14 residues. The CDR3 loop reads CASSLGTGLETQYF. CDR3 sequence (DNA): TGTGCCAGCAGCTTAGGCACAGGCTTAGAGACCCAGTACTTC.

There are a few counts of this clone. This rearrangement joins TRBV4-3 to TRBJ2-5; 7 nucleotides agree with TRBD2. J lost 5 bases, V lost 6 bases, and 6 bases had no gene match. Germline V gene lookup returns CDR1 LGHNA and CDR2 YSLEER. CDR3 length: 13 amino acids. In DNA, the CDR3 is TGCGCCAGCAGTCCGACTAGCCACGAGACCCAGTACTTC. This codes for CASSPTSHETQYF.

This chain connects TRBV6-5 to TRBJ2-5; 10 bases match TRBD2. V gave up 7 bases and J gave up 3 bases; unmatched junction bases: 5. CDR1 is MNHEY and CDR2 is SVGAGI in the germline V gene. This CDR3 spans 14 amino acids. CDR3 DNA sequence: TGTGCCAGCAAACCAGCGGGGGGGGAAGAGACCCAGTACTTC. Protein sequence: CASKPAGGEETQYF.

The chain links TRBV7-3 to TRBJ2-1, with 7 bases fitting TRBD2. The germline V gene encodes CDR1 SGHTA and CDR2 FQGTGA. The CDR3 contains 15 residues. With V trimmed by 5 bases and J by 1 base, 5 bases remained unmatched. Written as DNA, the CDR3 is TGTGCCAGCAGCCCCAGCGGGATGTCCTACAATGAGCAGTTCTTC. Translating gives CASSPSGMSYNEQFF.